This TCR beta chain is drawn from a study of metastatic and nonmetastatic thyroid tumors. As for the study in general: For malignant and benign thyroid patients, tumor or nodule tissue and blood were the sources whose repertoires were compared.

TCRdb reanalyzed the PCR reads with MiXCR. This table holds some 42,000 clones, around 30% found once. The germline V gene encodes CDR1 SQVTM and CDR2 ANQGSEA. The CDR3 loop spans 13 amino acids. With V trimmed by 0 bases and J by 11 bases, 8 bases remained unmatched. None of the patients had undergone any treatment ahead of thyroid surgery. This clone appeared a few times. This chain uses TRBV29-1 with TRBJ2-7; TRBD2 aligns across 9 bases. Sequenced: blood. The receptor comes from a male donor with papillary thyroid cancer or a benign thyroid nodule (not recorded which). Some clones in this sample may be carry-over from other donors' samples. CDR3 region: CSVEDRVKREEYF. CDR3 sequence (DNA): TGCAGCGTTGAAGATCGAGTTAAGCGGGAGGAGTACTTC.